One T cell receptor (beta chain) is described in this entry. Its antigen is currently unknown. The CDR3 runs to 14 residues. Trimming removed 3 bases at V and 4 bases at J, with 9 bases between. Per germline, CDR1 SNHLY and CDR2 FYNNEI. This specimen belongs to a study of T cells in tumors after PD-1 blockade. About the study: Daily vismodegib 150 mg continued in a subset of anti-PD-1-treated patients. Blood samples averaged roughly 110,000 templates (range roughly 24,679-270,000) and over 35,000 unique clonotypes.

Input was roughly 616 ng to 6,004 ng of genomic DNA from tumor or blood. Study-wide points: Some novel exhausted tumor clones appeared in pre-treatment blood, suggesting peripheral recruitment.

Assay used: immunoSEQ multiplex PCR; TCRdb lists only in-frame clones, some missing. The sample lists 60,000 to 75,000 clones, less than 85% occurring once. Here the sequenced sample was PBMCs, taken after anti-PD-1 treatment. The chain couples TRBV2 to TRBJ1-4; D remains ambiguous. This TCR derives from a human donor with basal cell carcinoma. CDR3 loop: CASSEGSNNEKLFF. Written as DNA, the CDR3 is TGTGCCAGCAGTGAGGGTAGTAATAATGAAAAACTGTTTTTT.